This T cell receptor beta chain was observed in a study of blood T cell repertoires in COVID-19. About the study: Acute and convalescent COVID-19 samples came from the United States, Italy and Spain. From T cells, B-cell-depleted T cells, or PBMCs came the material, which was cDNA or gDNA.

The germline CDR1 and CDR2 sequences are MDHEN and SYDVKM. The V and J ends lost 3 bases and 14 bases, in that order; junction bases with no gene match: 5. The CDR3 is 14 amino acids. In the original analysis: Amplification of reference gene primers was used by the study to estimate nucleated cell counts. Profiling relied on immunoSEQ multiplex PCR, and the TCRdb table lists in-frame clones only, not all of them. D and trimming were read from the DNA, whereas the V and J calls and clone size are those reported in that table. The table includes over 250,000 clones, roughly 85% detected once. The rearrangement joins TRBV28 to TRBJ1-6; TRBD1 matches at 12 bases. The sample was peripheral blood. This receptor was identified in a human donor in a cohort sampled during active COVID-19. The chain's CDR3 is CASSLGTGGVALHF. CDR3 sequence (DNA): TGTGCCAGCAGTTTGGGGACAGGGGGCGTCGCCCTCCACTTT.